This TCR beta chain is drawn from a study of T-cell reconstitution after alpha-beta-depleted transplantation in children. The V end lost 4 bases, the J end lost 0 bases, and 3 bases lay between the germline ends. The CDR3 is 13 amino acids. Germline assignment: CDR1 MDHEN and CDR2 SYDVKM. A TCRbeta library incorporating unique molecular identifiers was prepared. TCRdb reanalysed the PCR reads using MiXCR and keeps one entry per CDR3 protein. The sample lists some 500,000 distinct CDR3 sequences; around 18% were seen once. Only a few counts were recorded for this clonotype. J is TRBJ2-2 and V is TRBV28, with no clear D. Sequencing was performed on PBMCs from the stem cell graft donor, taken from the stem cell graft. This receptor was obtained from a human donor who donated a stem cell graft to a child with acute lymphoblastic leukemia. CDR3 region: CASSYANTGELFF. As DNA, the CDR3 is TGTGCCAGCAGTTATGCGAACACCGGGGAGCTGTTTTTT. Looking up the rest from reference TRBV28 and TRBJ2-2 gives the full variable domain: DVKVTQSSRYLVKRTGEKVFLECVQDMDHENMFWYRQDPGLGLRLIYFSYDVKMKEKGDIPEGYSVSREKKERFSLILESASTNQTSMYLCASSYANTGELFFGEGSRLTVL.